A selection of T cell receptor beta chains follows, all from one sample in a study of cytomegalovirus exposure and HLA in healthy donors. The repertoire was sequenced with immunoSEQ multiplex PCR; TCRdb's copy has only in-frame clones and lacks some. Among some 250,000 clones listed, less than 95% were seen once. Sequencing was performed on PBMCs. The receptors were sampled from a woman aged 30 to 39 in good health and CMV-seronegative. The CDR3 runs from the conserved cysteine through the conserved F or W. A D gene is named only where the DNA matches it firmly. Where a row states a size, it is once, few, many or the class of an expanded clone; other rows omit it.

>14|TRBJ1-3|.|TRBV11-2|TRBD1
TGTGCCAGCAGCTCTCGGACAGGGCGATACACCATATATTTT
CASSSRTGRYTIYF
>15|TRBJ2-1|.|TRBV14|TRBD2
TGTGCCAGCAGCCAGAACCTAGCGGGAGCTGATGAGCAGTTCTTC
CASSQNLAGADEQFF
>14|TRBJ2-2|once|TRBV19|TRBD1
TGTGCCAGTGTACAGGGGGCGGCCACCGGGGAGCTGTTTTTT
CASVQGAATGELFF
>14|TRBJ2-5|.|TRBV27|TRBD1
TGTGCCAGCAAGTTAGGACAGGGATGGGAGACCCAGTACTTC
CASKLGQGWETQYF
>15|TRBJ2-7|.|TRBV7-2|TRBD2
TGTGCCAGCAGCTTAGACTCTAGCGGCACTCGAGAGCAGTACTTC
CASSLDSSGTREQYF
>12|TRBJ2-1|.|TRBV5-6|TRBD1
TGTGCCAGCAGGGGACAGCCCAATGAGCAGTTCTTC
CASRGQPNEQFF
>14|TRBJ1-1|few|TRBV6-5|.
TGTGCCAGCAGTTACTCAGCAGTTTACACTGAAGCTTTCTTT
CASSYSAVYTEAFF
>15|TRBJ2-2|.|TRBV27|TRBD2
TGTGCCAGCAGTTTTGTAGCGGGAGTCCCCGGGGAGCTGTTTTTT
CASSFVAGVPGELFF
>14|TRBJ1-1|.|TRBV27|.
TGTGCCAGCACCATGGGGGGATTGAACACTGAAGCTTTCTTT
CASTMGGLNTEAFF
>14|TRBJ2-2|.|TRBV29-1|TRBD2
TGCAGCGCAAGGACTAGCGGGAGTACCGGGGAGCTGTTTTTT
CSARTSGSTGELFF
>13|TRBJ2-1|.|TRBV25-1|.
TGTGCCAGCAGTGAAATGGGGCAGAATGAGCAGTTCTTC
CASSEMGQNEQFF
>17|TRBJ1-5|.|TRBV6-4|.
TGTGCCAGCAGTGCCCTGGAGACAGCTCATTTGAGGCAGCCCCAGCATTTT
CASSALETAHLRQPQHF
>18|TRBJ2-5|.|TRBV5-1|TRBD2
TGCGCCAGCAGCTTGTGGTTATGGGGCGGGAGGGCCACAGAGACCCAGTACTTC
CASSLWLWGGRATETQYF
>14|TRBJ2-5|.|TRBV2|TRBD2
TGTGCCAGCAGTTACTCTAGCGGTCCAGGGACCCAGTACTTC
CASSYSSGPGTQYF
>11|TRBJ1-1|.|TRBV28|.
TGTGCCAGCAGCAAACAGGATGAAGCTTTCTTT
CASSKQDEAFF
>14|TRBJ2-7|.|TRBV11-3|TRBD1
TGTGCCAGCAGCATCGGACAGGGGTTGCACGAGCAGTACTTC
CASSIGQGLHEQYF
>14|TRBJ2-7|.|TRBV28|TRBD1
TGTGCCAGCAGCGGGACAGGGAGATCCTACGAGCAGTACTTC
CASSGTGRSYEQYF
>18|TRBJ1-1|.|TRBV4-3|TRBD1
TGCGCCAGCAGCCACCGCCGACTGACACAGGGGGGTGGCACTGAAGCTTTCTTT
CASSHRRLTQGGGTEAFF
>15|TRBJ1-3|.|TRBV19|.
TGTGCCAGTAGTATCACAGGTCCCTCTGGAAACACCATATATTTT
CASSITGPSGNTIYF
>15|TRBJ1-2|once|TRBV2|.
TGTGCCAGCAGTGTCCAAAAGGGGTGGGACTATGGCTACACCTTC
CASSVQKGWDYGYTF
>12|TRBJ1-2|.|TRBV29-1|.
TGCAGCGTTATTGACAGGAACTATGGCTACACCTTC
CSVIDRNYGYTF
>16|TRBJ1-2|.|TRBV2|.
TGTGCCAGCAGTCACTTTTCCGGGGGGCGCAACTATGGCTACACCTTC
CASSHFSGGRNYGYTF
>14|TRBJ2-1|.|TRBV25-1|.
TGTGCCAGCACCCCCGCCGGGCAACGGTCTAGGCAGTTCTTC
CASTPAGQRSRQFF
>15|TRBJ2-7|.|TRBV30|.
TGTGCCTGGAGTGTACTGGGGGGGCCTTCCTACGAGCAGTACTTC
CAWSVLGGPSYEQYF
>16|TRBJ2-1|.|TRBV18|TRBD2
TGTGCCAGCTCACTAAAGACTAGCGGGAGCCACAATGAGCAGTTCTTC
CASSLKTSGSHNEQFF
>15|TRBJ2-5|once|TRBV6-1|TRBD2
TGTGCCAGCAGTGCCCTCGGGGCGGGAGTAGAGACCCAGTACTTC
CASSALGAGVETQYF